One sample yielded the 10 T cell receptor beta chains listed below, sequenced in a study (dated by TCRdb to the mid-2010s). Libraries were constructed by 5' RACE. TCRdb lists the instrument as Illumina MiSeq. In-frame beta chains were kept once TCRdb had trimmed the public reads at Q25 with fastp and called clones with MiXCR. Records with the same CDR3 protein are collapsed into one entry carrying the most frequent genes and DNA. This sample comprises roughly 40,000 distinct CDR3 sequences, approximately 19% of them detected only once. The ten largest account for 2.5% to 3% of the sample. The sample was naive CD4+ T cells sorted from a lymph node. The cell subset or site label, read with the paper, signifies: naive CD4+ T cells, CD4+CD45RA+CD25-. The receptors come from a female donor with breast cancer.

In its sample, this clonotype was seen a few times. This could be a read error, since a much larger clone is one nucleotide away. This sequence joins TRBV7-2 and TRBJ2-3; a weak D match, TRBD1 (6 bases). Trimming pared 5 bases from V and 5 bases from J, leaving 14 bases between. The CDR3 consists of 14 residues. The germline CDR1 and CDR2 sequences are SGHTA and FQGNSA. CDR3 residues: CASSKNRVVDTQYF. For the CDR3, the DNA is TGTGCCAGCAGCAAAAACAGGGTTGTAGATACGCAGTATTTT.

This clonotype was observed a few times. CDR3 sequence (DNA): TGTGCCAGCCTAGCGGGCCACAAATACGGTGAGCAGTTCTTC. The encoded protein is CASLAGHKYGEQFF. The chain has TRBV6-2 or TRBV6-3 and TRBJ2-1, with 8 bases aligning to TRBD2. Germline lookup yields CDR1 MNHEY and CDR2 SVGEGT. With 8 bases clipped from V and 9 bases from J, the junction kept 12 bases outside the gene matches. This CDR3 is 14 amino acids long.

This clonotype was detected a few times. In DNA form, the CDR3 reads TGTGCCAGCAGACTAGAGGGGGAGACCCAGTACTTC. Its protein product is CASRLEGETQYF. The chain employs TRBV7-8 and TRBJ2-5; possibly TRBD1 or TRBD2 for D (5 bases each). V gave up 6 bases and J gave up 5 bases, with 10 bases separating them. The CDR3 loop spans 12 amino acids. Germline V lookup: CDR1 SGHVS, CDR2 FQNEAQ. Together with reference TRBV7-8 and TRBJ2-5, the CDR3 gives the full variable domain: GAGVSQSPRYKVAKRGQDVALRCDPISGHVSLFWYQQALGQGPEFLTYFQNEAQLDKSGLPSDRFFAERPEGSVSTLKIQRTQQEDSAVYLCASRLEGETQYFGPGTRLLVL.

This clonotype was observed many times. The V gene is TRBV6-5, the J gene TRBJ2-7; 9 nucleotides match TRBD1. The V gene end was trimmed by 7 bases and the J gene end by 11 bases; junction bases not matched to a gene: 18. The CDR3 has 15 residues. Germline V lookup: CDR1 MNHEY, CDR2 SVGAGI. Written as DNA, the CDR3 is TGTGCCAGCATTAGAAAACCGGGACAGGGAGGGGAAAAGTACTTC. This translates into CASIRKPGQGGEKYF.

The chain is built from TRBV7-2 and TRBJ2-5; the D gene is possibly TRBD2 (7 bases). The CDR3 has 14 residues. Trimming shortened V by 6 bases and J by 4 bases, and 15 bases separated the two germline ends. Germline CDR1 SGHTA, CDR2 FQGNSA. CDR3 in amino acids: CASSMRGGGETQYF. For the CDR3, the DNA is TGTGCCAGCAGTATGAGGGGGGGCGGAGAGACCCAGTACTTC.

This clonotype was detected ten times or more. The CDR3 spells CASSLVRYEQYF. CDR3 sequence (DNA): TGTGCCAGCAGCTTAGTCCGGTACGAGCAGTACTTC. This chain joins TRBV7-9 and TRBJ2-7; D is unresolved. V lost 1 base and J lost 4, with 5 bases in between. This CDR3 spans 12 amino acids. Germline-derived CDR1 and CDR2 are SEHNR and FQNEAQ (reference sequence). The full variable domain, its missing parts supplied by reference TRBV7-9 and TRBJ2-7, is DTGVSQNPRHKITKRGQNVTFRCDPISEHNRLYWYRQTLGQGPEFLTYFQNEAQLEKSRLLSDRFSAERPKGSFSTLEIQRTEQGDSAMYLCASSLVRYEQYFGPGTRLTVT.

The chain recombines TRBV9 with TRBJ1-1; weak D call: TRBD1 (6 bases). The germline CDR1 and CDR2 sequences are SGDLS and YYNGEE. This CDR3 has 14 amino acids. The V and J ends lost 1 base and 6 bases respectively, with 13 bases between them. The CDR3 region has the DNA TGTGCCAGCAGCGTAAGGGGGGTATCGGCTGAAGCTTTCTTT. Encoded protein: CASSVRGVSAEAFF.

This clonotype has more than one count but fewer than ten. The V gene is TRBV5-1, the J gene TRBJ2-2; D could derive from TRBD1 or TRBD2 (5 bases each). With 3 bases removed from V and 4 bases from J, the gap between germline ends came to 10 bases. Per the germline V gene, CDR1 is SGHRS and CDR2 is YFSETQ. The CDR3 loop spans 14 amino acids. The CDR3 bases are TGCGCCAGCAGCTGGGGGATGATCACCGGGGAGCTGTTTTTT. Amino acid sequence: CASSWGMITGELFF.

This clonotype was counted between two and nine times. The CDR3 reads CASSQRDTDTQYF. The CDR3 DNA follows: TGTGCCAGCAGCCAGCGGGACACAGATACGCAGTATTTT. The chain uses TRBV7-9 and TRBJ2-3, with TRBD2 matching 7 bases. After removal of 5 bases from V and 2 bases from J, the junction contained 1 base not matched to a gene. The CDR3 extends over 13 amino acids. Germline V gives CDR1 SEHNR, CDR2 FQNEAQ (reference sequence). The full variable domain, completed using reference TRBV7-9 and TRBJ2-3, is DTGVSQNPRHKITKRGQNVTFRCDPISEHNRLYWYRQTLGQGPEFLTYFQNEAQLEKSRLLSDRFSAERPKGSFSTLEIQRTEQGDSAMYLCASSQRDTDTQYFGPGTRLTVL.

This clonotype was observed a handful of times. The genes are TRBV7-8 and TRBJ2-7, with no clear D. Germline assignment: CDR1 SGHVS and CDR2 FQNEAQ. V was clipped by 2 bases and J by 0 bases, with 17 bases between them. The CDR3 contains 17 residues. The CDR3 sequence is CASSLSFGSPGSYEQYF. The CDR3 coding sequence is TGTGCCAGCAGCTTAAGTTTCGGCTCTCCCGGCTCCTACGAGCAGTACTTC.